These 24 T cell receptor beta chains were all obtained from the same sample, sequenced in a study of blood T cell repertoires in COVID-19. Produced via immunoSEQ multiplex PCR; TCRdb's table is partial and in-frame only. This repertoire shows approximately 280,000 clones, roughly 80% found once; its top ten account for roughly 1.5%. Specimen: peripheral blood. These receptors originate from a human donor with COVID-19, enrolled during active disease. The donor label of this sample is uncertain.

CDR3 in DNA: TGTGCCAGCAGCTTTAGGGGTCATTACAATGAGCAGTTCTTC. Amino acids: CASSFRGHYNEQFF. This rearrangement joins TRBV6-6 to TRBJ2-1, with D perhaps TRBD1 (5 bases). Per germline, CDR1 MNHNY and CDR2 SVGAGI (reference sequence). CDR3 length: 14 amino acids. Trimming shortened V by 6 bases and J by 4 bases, and 13 bases separated the two germline ends.

This chain connects TRBV7-6 to TRBJ2-5, with D uncertain. The CDR3 has 13 residues. The germline V and J ends were trimmed by 1 base and 4 bases, with 7 bases remaining between them. CDR1 is SGHVS, CDR2 FNYEAQ, per germline. CDR3 in amino acids: CASSLGAAETQYF. In nucleotides, the CDR3 is TGTGCCAGCAGCTTAGGGGCCGCAGAGACCCAGTACTTC.

V gene TRBV19 combines with J gene TRBJ1-4; no reliable D call. V was pared by 7 bases and J by 3 bases, with 15 bases between. This CDR3 contains 15 residues. Germline CDR1 is LNHDA and CDR2 is SQIVND (reference sequence). CDR3: CASNEGALANEKLFF. As DNA, the CDR3 is TGTGCCAGTAACGAGGGCGCGTTGGCTAATGAAAAACTGTTTTTT.

V gene TRBV6-1 combines with J gene TRBJ2-5; D may be TRBD1 (5 bases). The V gene's germline CDR1 is MNHNS and CDR2 SASEGT. Deletions cut 0 bases from V and 5 bases from J, with 10 bases between. The CDR3 extends over 14 amino acids. CDR3 coding DNA: TGTGCCAGCAGTGAAGCGCCAGGGATGGAGACCCAGTACTTC. It specifies CASSEAPGMETQYF.

A few counts support this clone. This chain joins TRBV3-1 (or the pseudogene TRBV3-2) and TRBJ2-7; TRBD1 aligns across 8 bases. Germline CDR1 is LGHDT and CDR2 is YNNKEL (reference sequence). V dropped 0 bases and J dropped 4; count of bases not matched to a gene: 8. This CDR3 is 16 amino acids long. The CDR3 reads CASSQDLPGGRYEQYF. CDR3 bases: TGTGCCAGCAGCCAAGATCTCCCAGGGGGCAGGTACGAGCAGTACTTC.

This clone was detected only a few times. The chain links TRBV9 to TRBJ2-2; TRBD2 agrees at 10 bases. V gave up 1 base and J gave up 4 bases; unmatched junction bases: 4. This CDR3 is built from 16 residues. Germline values: CDR1 SGDLS, CDR2 YYNGEE. The CDR3 loop is CASSVNSGRGTGELFF. The CDR3, as DNA: TGTGCCAGCAGCGTAAACAGCGGGAGGGGCACCGGGGAGCTGTTTTTT.

The CDR3 DNA reads as TGCAGCGTTGAAGGGACAGGGGCAGATACGCAGTATTTT. This codes for CSVEGTGADTQYF. The rearrangement uses TRBV29-1 and TRBJ2-3; TRBD1 aligns across 9 bases. J lost 4 bases, V lost 1 base, and 0 bases had no gene match. Per germline, CDR1 SQVTM and CDR2 ANQGSEA. The CDR3 length is 13 residues.

The rearrangement joins TRBV27 to TRBJ2-2; TRBD2 aligns across 11 bases. Germline V CDR1 and CDR2: MNHEY, SMNVEV (reference sequence). After removal of 5 bases from V and 6 bases from J, the junction contained 11 bases not matched to a gene. The CDR3 loop spans 17 amino acids. The CDR3 DNA follows: TGTGCCAGCAGTCTGGGCCGTACTAGCGGGAGACCCGGGGAGCTGTTTTTT. Translating gives CASSLGRTSGRPGELFF.

This clone has a single count. The gene calls are TRBV7-2 and TRBJ1-3; D is uncertain. V shed 6 bases and J shed 4 bases, with 10 bases lying between them. The CDR3 consists of 13 residues. The germline gives CDR1 SGHTA, CDR2 FQGNSA. The CDR3 is CASSSTPGNTIYF. The CDR3 coding sequence is TGTGCCAGCAGTTCGACTCCCGGAAACACCATATATTTT.

The chain couples TRBV19 to TRBJ2-7, with 9 bases that match TRBD2. CDR1 is LNHDA, CDR2 SQIVND, per germline (reference sequence). J gave up 3 bases and V 5 bases, and 5 bases lay outside the gene matches. The CDR3 runs to 14 residues. The DNA of the CDR3 is TGTGCCAGTAGTCCGGGAGCGGGAGGCTACGAGCAGTACTTC. It specifies CASSPGAGGYEQYF.

The J gene is TRBJ1-1, the V gene TRBV5-1; 9 nucleotides match TRBD1. Germline assignment: CDR1 SGHRS and CDR2 YFSETQ. The CDR3 sequence is 15 residues long. The V gene end was trimmed by 5 bases and the J gene end by 3 bases; junction bases not matched to a gene: 8. The CDR3 sequence: CASRRAGDRDTEAFF. CDR3 DNA sequence: TGCGCCAGCAGGCGCGCGGGGGACAGGGACACTGAAGCTTTCTTT.

The genes are TRBV5-1 and TRBJ1-2; maybe TRBD1 (6 bases). V lost 2 bases and J 5 bases, leaving 13 bases between the germline ends. Germline V gene data show CDR1 as SGHRS and CDR2 as YFSETQ. The CDR3 consists of 14 residues. The CDR3 region has the DNA TGCGCCAGCAGCTTACCAGGGGCAGGGTATGGCTACACCTTC. Its translation is CASSLPGAGYGYTF.

V usage is TRBV2 and J usage is TRBJ2-7, with TRBD2 matching 13 bases. The CDR3 contains 21 residues. The germline CDR1 and CDR2 sequences are SNHLY and FYNNEI. V was clipped by 2 bases and J by 6 bases; unmatched bases: 22. The DNA of the CDR3 is TGTGCCAGCAGTGAACCTGCGCTAGGACTAGCGGGAGTTTTGGCTTATACCGAGCAGTACTTC. It yields the protein CASSEPALGLAGVLAYTEQYF.

The genes are TRBV19 and TRBJ2-7; 8 bases are a match to TRBD2. This CDR3 contains 15 residues. J was trimmed by 1 base and V by 1 base; bases with no gene match: 3. CDR1 is LNHDA and CDR2 is SQIVND in the germline V gene (reference sequence). For the CDR3, the DNA is TGTGCCAGTAGTATAGGAAGCGGGAGATCCTACGAGCAGTACTTC. Its translation: CASSIGSGRSYEQYF.

The chain has TRBV12-5 and TRBJ1-1; D possibly corresponds to TRBD1 (6 bases). Germline values: CDR1 LGHNT, CDR2 FRNRAP. V lost 2 bases, J lost 0 bases, and 28 bases lay in between. This CDR3 spans 21 amino acids. CDR3 loop: CASGLTLKPDRPIRLNTEAFF. The CDR3 nucleotides are TGTGCTAGTGGTTTGACCTTGAAACCTGACAGGCCTATTAGGCTGAACACTGAAGCTTTCTTT. Variable domain in full (rest from reference TRBV12-5 and TRBJ1-1): DARVTQTPRHKVTEMGQEVTMRCQPILGHNTVFWYRQTMMQGLELLAYFRNRAPLDDSGMPKDRFSAEMPDATLATLKIQPSEPRDSAVYFCASGLTLKPDRPIRLNTEAFFGQGTRLTVV.

This chain joins TRBV23-1 and TRBJ1-5, with D uncertain. TRBV23-1 is an ORF, and what it does is uncertain. V dropped 4 bases and J dropped 7 bases, with 11 bases sitting between them. There are 13 residues in the CDR3. The CDR3 DNA follows: TGCGCCAGCAGTCTTGTCCCCGGGCAGCCCCAGCATTTT. This sequence encodes CASSLVPGQPQHF.

The V call is TRBV7-9, the J call TRBJ2-7; 9 nucleotides agree with TRBD2. The length of the CDR3 is 16 residues. V shed 5 bases and J 5 bases; nucleotides not matched to a gene: 13. CDR1 is SEHNR and CDR2 is FQNEAQ in the germline V gene (reference sequence). The CDR3 DNA reads TGTGCCAGCAGCCCACGGGGACTAGCAGACCGGAACGAGCAGTACTTC. Protein sequence: CASSPRGLADRNEQYF. The complete variable domain, with remaining parts taken from reference TRBV7-9 and TRBJ2-7, reads DTGVSQNPRHKITKRGQNVTFRCDPISEHNRLYWYRQTLGQGPEFLTYFQNEAQLEKSRLLSDRFSAERPKGSFSTLEIQRTEQGDSAMYLCASSPRGLADRNEQYFGPGTRLTVT.

The chain carries TRBV12-5 and TRBJ2-7; 8 positions agree with TRBD2. The germline gives CDR1 LGHNT, CDR2 FRNRAP. J gave up 0 bases and V 0 bases, and 1 base lay outside the gene matches. The CDR3 extends over 15 amino acids. This chain's CDR3 is CASGLVAGDSYEQYF. CDR3 bases: TGTGCTAGTGGTTTGGTAGCGGGAGACTCCTACGAGCAGTACTTC.

In this sample, this clone turned up once. This chain uses TRBV7-6 with TRBJ2-2, with D perhaps TRBD1 (5 bases). This CDR3 is 13 amino acids long. V was trimmed by 11 bases and J by 8 bases, leaving 18 bases between them. Germline CDR1 and CDR2: SGHVS and FNYEAQ. The CDR3 loop is CASQGPGLGELFF. CDR3 in DNA: TGTGCCTCCCAGGGCCCAGGTCTAGGGGAGCTGTTTTTT.

The genes are TRBV6-5 and TRBJ2-1, with 7 bases that match TRBD1. V trimming: 8 bases; J trimming: 1 base; junction bases outside the gene matches: 2. CDR3 length equals 13 residues. Germline V gene lookup returns CDR1 MNHEY and CDR2 SVGAGI. In DNA form, the CDR3 reads TGTGCCAGCGCGGACAGGTCCTACAATGAGCAGTTCTTC. Its translation is CASADRSYNEQFF.

This clone was seen a few times. This chain joins TRBV7-9 and TRBJ2-1; 7 bases line up with TRBD2. The length of the CDR3 is 16 residues. Germline V gene data show CDR1 as SEHNR and CDR2 as FQNEAQ (reference sequence). J lost 9 bases, V lost 4 bases, and 15 bases had no gene match. CDR3 sequence reads: CASSSPKGLPGGEQFF. CDR3 nucleotide sequence: TGTGCCAGCAGCTCTCCTAAGGGACTACCCGGGGGTGAGCAGTTCTTC.

The chain joins TRBV28 to TRBJ1-3; D not resolved. Deletions cut 3 bases from V and 0 bases from J, with 9 bases between. Germline V gene lookup returns CDR1 MDHEN and CDR2 SYDVKM. CDR3 length equals 15 residues. CDR3 region: CASSFGGFSGNTIYF. In DNA form, the CDR3 reads TGTGCCAGCAGTTTCGGAGGGTTCTCTGGAAACACCATATATTTT.

The J gene is TRBJ1-2, the V gene TRBV27; D is unclear. The germline V gene encodes CDR1 MNHEY and CDR2 SMNVEV (reference sequence). Trimming left V 3 bases short and J 0 bases short, with 8 bases between. There are 14 residues in the CDR3. The CDR3 nucleotides read TGTGCCAGCAGTTTCCAGAATACTAACTATGGCTACACCTTC. It codes for CASSFQNTNYGYTF.

This clone was picked up one time. The chain carries TRBV7-2 and TRBJ2-3, with D tentatively TRBD2 (6 bases). The V gene lost 3 bases and the J gene lost 0 bases, with 13 bases spanning the gap. The germline gives CDR1 SGHTA, CDR2 FQGNSA. The CDR3 covers 16 residues. The CDR3 reads CASSLVADTSTDTQYF. DNA of the CDR3: TGTGCCAGCAGCTTGGTAGCGGATACTAGCACAGATACGCAGTATTTT.